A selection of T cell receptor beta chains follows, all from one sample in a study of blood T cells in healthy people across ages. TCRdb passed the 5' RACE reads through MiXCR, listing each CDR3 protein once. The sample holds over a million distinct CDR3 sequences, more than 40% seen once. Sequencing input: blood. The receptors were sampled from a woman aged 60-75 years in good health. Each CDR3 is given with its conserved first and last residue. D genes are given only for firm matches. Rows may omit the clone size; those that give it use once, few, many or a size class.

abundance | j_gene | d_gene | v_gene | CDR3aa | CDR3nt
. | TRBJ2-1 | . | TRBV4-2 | CASSQDDASGTEQFF | TGTGCCAGCAGCCAAGATGACGCGTCGGGGACTGAGCAGTTCTTC
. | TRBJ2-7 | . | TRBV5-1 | CASSLGPSGLYSYEQYF | TGCGCCAGCAGCCTAGGCCCCAGTGGACTGTACTCCTACGAGCAGTACTTC
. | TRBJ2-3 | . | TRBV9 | CASSGLSPTDTQYF | TGTGCCAGCAGCGGTTTGTCCCCCACAGATACGCAGTATTTT
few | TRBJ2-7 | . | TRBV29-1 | CSVEDPQGYEQYF | TGCAGCGTTGAAGACCCACAGGGTTACGAGCAGTACTTC
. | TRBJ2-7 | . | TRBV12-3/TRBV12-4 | CASSPLVPSSYNEQYF | TGTGCCAGCAGCCCCTTGGTACCGTCCTCCTACAATGAGCAGTACTTC
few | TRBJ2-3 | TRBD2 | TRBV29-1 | CSVRLAGGDTQYF | TGCAGCGTTCGACTAGCGGGAGGAGATACGCAGTATTTT
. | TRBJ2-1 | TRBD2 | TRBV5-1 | CASSRTSGEYNEQFF | TGCGCCAGCAGCCGGACTAGCGGGGAGTACAATGAGCAGTTCTTC
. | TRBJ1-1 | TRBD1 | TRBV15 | CATSNTDRVGTEAFF | TGTGCCACCAGCAACACCGACAGGGTGGGCACTGAAGCTTTCTTT
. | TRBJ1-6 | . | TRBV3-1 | CASSLGTPGRGASPLHF | TGTGCCAGCAGCCTCGGAACCCCTGGACGGGGGGCTTCACCCCTCCACTTT
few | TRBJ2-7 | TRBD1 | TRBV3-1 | CASSQDRGQGAYEQYF | TGTGCCAGCAGCCAAGATAGAGGACAGGGGGCCTACGAGCAGTACTTC
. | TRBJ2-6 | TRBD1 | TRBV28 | CASSLPQGAGANVLTF | TGTGCCAGCAGTTTACCCCAGGGGGCAGGGGCCAACGTCCTGACTTTC
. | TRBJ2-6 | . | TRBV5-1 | CASSLRGDSSGANVLTF | TGCGCCAGCAGCTTGCGCGGGGACTCCTCTGGGGCCAACGTCCTGACTTTC
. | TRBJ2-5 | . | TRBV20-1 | CSARDQGRLEETQYF | TGCAGTGCTAGAGATCAAGGAAGGCTAGAGGAGACCCAGTACTTC
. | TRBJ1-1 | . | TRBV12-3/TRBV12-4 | CASRPQGGNTEAFF | TGTGCCAGCAGGCCACAGGGTGGCAACACTGAAGCTTTCTTT
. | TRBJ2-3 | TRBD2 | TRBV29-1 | CSVSGTPRRTDTQYF | TGCAGCGTGAGCGGGACCCCCCGTCGCACAGATACGCAGTATTTT
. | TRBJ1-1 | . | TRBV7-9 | CTSSLEGGGTEAFF | TGTACCAGCAGCTTGGAGGGTGGGGGAACTGAAGCTTTCTTT
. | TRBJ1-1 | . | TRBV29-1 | CSVIPRASEAFF | TGCAGCGTCATCCCCCGGGCCAGTGAAGCTTTCTTT
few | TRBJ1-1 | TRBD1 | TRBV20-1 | CTGQGGSTEAFF | TGCACAGGACAGGGCGGGAGCACTGAAGCTTTCTTT
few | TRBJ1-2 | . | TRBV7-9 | CASSLKSDYGYTF | TGTGCCAGCAGCTTAAAGTCAGACTATGGCTACACCTTC
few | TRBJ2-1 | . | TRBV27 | CASSPLFSYNEQFF | TGTGCCAGCAGTCCCCTCTTTAGCTACAATGAGCAGTTCTTC
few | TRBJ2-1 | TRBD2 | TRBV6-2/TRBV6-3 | CASGLAKYNEQFF | TGTGCCAGCGGACTAGCGAAATACAATGAGCAGTTCTTC
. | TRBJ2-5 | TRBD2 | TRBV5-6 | CASSISGRGQETQYF | TGTGCCAGCAGCATAAGCGGGAGAGGGCAAGAGACCCAGTACTTC
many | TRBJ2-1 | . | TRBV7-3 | CASSLTGGGGKQFF | TGTGCCAGCAGCTTAACGGGGGGTGGGGGAAAGCAGTTCTTC
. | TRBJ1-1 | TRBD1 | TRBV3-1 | CASSRGTDTEAFF | TGTGCCAGCAGCCGAGGGACAGACACTGAAGCTTTCTTT
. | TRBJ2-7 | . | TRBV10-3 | CAISAPGRRTSYKQYF | TGTGCCATCAGTGCCCCGGGACGGCGGACCTCCTACAAGCAGTACTTC
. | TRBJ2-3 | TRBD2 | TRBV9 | CASSTSAGGTDTQYF | TGTGCCAGCAGCACCTCAGCGGGAGGGACAGATACGCAGTATTTT